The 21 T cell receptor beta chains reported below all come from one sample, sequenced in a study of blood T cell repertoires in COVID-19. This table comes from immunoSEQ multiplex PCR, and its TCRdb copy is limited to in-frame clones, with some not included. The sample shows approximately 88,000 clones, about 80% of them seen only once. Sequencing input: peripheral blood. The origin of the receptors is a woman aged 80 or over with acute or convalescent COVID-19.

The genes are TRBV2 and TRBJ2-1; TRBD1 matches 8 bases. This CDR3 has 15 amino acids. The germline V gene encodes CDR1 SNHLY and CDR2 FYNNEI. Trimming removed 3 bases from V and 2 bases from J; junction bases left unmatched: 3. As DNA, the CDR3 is TGTGCCAGCAGTGACACAGGGGGTACCTACAATGAGCAGTTCTTC. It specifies CASSDTGGTYNEQFF.

The CDR3 is CSVKEWDRGDEQYF. The CDR3 nucleotides read TGCAGCGTCAAAGAATGGGACAGGGGCGACGAGCAGTACTTC. The rearrangement uses TRBV29-1 and TRBJ2-7; 10 bases map to TRBD1. The CDR3 has 14 amino acids. V shed 6 bases and J 5 bases; nucleotides not matched to a gene: 10. CDR1 and CDR2 from the germline V gene are SQVTM and ANQGSEA.

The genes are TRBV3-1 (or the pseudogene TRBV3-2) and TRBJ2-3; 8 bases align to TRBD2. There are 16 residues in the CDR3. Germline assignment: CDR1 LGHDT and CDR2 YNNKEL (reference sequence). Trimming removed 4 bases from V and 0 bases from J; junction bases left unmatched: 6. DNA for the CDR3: TGTGCCAGCAGCCGAAATTTAGCGGGGAGCACAGATACGCAGTATTTT. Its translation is CASSRNLAGSTDTQYF.

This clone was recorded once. The CDR3 reads CASSDRDRPYEQYF. For the CDR3, the DNA is TGTGCCAGCAGCGATCGGGACAGGCCGTACGAGCAGTACTTC. This rearrangement joins TRBV7-9 to TRBJ2-7; 8 bases match TRBD1. This CDR3 contains 14 residues. In germline, CDR1 is SEHNR, CDR2 FQNEAQ (reference sequence). After removal of 5 bases from V and 4 bases from J, the junction contained 7 bases not matched to a gene. The full variable domain, its missing parts supplied by reference TRBV7-9 and TRBJ2-7, is DTGVSQNPRHKITKRGQNVTFRCDPISEHNRLYWYRQTLGQGPEFLTYFQNEAQLEKSRLLSDRFSAERPKGSFSTLEIQRTEQGDSAMYLCASSDRDRPYEQYFGPGTRLTVT.

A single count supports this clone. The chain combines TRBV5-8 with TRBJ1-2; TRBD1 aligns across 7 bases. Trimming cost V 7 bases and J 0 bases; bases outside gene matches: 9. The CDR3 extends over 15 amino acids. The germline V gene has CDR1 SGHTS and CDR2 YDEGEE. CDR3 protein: CASGDSDPSNYGYTF. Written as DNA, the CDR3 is TGTGCCAGCGGGGACAGCGACCCTTCTAACTATGGCTACACCTTC.

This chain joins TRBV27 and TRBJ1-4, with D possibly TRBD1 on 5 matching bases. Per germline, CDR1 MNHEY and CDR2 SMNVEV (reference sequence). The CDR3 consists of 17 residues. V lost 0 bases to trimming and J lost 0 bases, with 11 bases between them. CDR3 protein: CASSLSGPDSTNEKLFF. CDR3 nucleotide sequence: TGTGCCAGCAGTTTATCGGGGCCCGATTCAACTAATGAAAAACTGTTTTTT.

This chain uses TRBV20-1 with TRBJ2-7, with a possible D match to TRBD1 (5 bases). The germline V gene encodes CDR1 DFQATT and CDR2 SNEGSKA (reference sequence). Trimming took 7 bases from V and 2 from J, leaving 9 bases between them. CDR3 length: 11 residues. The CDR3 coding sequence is TGCAGTGTAGGACAAACCTACGAGCAGTACTTC. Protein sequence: CSVGQTYEQYF.

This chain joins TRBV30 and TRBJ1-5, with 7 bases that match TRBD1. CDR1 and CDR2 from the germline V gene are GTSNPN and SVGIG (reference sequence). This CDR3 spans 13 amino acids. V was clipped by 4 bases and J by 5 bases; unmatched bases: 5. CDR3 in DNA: TGTGCCTGGACAGGACAGGCCGATCAGCCCCAGCATTTT. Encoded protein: CAWTGQADQPQHF. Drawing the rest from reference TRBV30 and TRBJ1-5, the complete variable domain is SQTIHQWPATLVQPVGSPLSLECTVEGTSNPNLYWYRQAAGRGLQLLFYSVGIGQISSEVPQNLSASRPQDRQFILSSKKLLLSDSGFYLCAWTGQADQPQHFGDGTRLSIL.

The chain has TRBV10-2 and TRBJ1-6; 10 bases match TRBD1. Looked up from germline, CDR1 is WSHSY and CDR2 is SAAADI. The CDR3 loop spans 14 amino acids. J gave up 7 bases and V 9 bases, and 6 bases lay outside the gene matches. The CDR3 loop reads CASGQGGGNSPLHF. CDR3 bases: TGCGCCAGTGGACAGGGGGGAGGAAATTCACCCCTCCACTTT.

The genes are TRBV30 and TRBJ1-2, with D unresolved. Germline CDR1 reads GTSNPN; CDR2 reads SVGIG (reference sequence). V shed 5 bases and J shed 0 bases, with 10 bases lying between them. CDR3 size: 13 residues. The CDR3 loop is CAWARLTNYGYTF. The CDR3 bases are TGTGCCTGGGCCAGGCTTACTAACTATGGCTACACCTTC.

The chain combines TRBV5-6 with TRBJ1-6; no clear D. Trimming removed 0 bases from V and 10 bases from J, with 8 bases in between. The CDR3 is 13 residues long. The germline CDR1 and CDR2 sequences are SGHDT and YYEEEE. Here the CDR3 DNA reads TGTGCCAGCAGCTTGGGGCCGCACTCACCCCTCCACTTT. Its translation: CASSLGPHSPLHF.

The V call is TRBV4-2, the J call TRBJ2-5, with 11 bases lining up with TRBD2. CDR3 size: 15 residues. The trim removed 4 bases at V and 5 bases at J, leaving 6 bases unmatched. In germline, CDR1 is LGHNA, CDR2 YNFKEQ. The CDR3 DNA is TGTGCCAGCAGCCGACAATCTAGCGGGGGGGAGACCCAGTACTTC. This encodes CASSRQSSGGETQYF.

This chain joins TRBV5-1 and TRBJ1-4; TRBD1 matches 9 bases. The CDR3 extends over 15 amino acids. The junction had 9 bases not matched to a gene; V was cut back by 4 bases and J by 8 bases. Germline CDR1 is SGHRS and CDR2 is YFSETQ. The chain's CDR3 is CASSIAGTGMEKLFF. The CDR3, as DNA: TGCGCCAGCAGCATCGCCGGGACAGGGATGGAAAAACTGTTTTTT.

CDR3 residues: CASSSLETQYF. In DNA, the CDR3 is TGTGCCAGCAGTTCTTTAGAGACCCAGTACTTC. V and J are TRBV12-3 or TRBV12-4 and TRBJ2-5, with D unresolved. The CDR3 is 11 amino acids. The germline V and J ends were trimmed by 4 bases and 4 bases, with 4 bases remaining between them.

The DNA of the CDR3 is TGTGCCAGTAGTATAAGCATCTCTGGAAACACCATATATTTT. This sequence encodes CASSISISGNTIYF. The chain is built from TRBV19 and TRBJ1-3; D is unresolved. The CDR3 runs 14 residues. Germline V gives CDR1 LNHDA, CDR2 SQIVND (reference sequence). V lost 2 bases and J lost 0, with 5 bases in between.

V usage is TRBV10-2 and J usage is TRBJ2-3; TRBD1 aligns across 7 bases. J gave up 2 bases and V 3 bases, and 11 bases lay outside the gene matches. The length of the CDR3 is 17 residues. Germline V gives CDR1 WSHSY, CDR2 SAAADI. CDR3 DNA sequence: TGCGCCAGCAGTGAACTAGACAGGGCCCCTTACACAGATACGCAGTATTTT. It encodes CASSELDRAPYTDTQYF.

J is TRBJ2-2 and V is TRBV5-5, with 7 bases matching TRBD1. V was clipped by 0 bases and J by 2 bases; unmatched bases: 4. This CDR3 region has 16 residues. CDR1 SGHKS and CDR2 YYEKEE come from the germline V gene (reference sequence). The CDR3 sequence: CASSLVYRGNTGELFF. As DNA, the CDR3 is TGTGCCAGCAGCTTGGTGTACAGGGGAAACACCGGGGAGCTGTTTTTT. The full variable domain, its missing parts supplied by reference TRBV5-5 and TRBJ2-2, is DAGVTQSPTHLIKTRGQQVTLRCSPISGHKSVSWYQQVLGQGPQFIFQYYEKEERGRGNFPDRFSARQFPNYSSELNVNALLLGDSALYLCASSLVYRGNTGELFFGEGSRLTVL.

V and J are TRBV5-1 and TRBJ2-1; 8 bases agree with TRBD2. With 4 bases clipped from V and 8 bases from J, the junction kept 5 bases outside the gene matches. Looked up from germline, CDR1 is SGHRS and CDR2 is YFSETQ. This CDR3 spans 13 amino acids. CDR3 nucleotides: TGCGCCAGCAGCGACGGACTAGCCCATGAGCAGTTCTTC. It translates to CASSDGLAHEQFF.

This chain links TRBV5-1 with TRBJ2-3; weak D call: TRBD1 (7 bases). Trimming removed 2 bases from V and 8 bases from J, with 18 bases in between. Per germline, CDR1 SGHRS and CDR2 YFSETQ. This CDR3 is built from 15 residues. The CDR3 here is CASSLDPGTAGTQYF. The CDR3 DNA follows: TGCGCCAGCAGCTTAGACCCCGGGACAGCGGGTACGCAGTATTTT. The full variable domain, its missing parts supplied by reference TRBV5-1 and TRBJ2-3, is KAGVTQTPRYLIKTRGQQVTLSCSPISGHRSVSWYQQTPGQGLQFLFEYFSETQRNKGNFPGRFSGRQFSNSRSEMNVSTLELGDSALYLCASSLDPGTAGTQYFGPGTRLTVL.

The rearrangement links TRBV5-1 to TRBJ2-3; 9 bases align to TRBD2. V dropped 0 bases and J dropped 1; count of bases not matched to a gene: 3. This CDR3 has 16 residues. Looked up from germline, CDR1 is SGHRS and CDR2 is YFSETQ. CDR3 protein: CASSLGAGGRTDTQYF. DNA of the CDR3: TGCGCCAGCAGCTTGGGGGCGGGAGGGCGCACAGATACGCAGTATTTT.

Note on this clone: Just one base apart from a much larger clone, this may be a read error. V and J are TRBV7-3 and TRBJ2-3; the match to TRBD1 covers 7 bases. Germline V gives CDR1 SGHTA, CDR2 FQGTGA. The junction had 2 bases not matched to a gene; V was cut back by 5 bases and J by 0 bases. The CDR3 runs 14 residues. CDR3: CASSPGQSTDTQYF. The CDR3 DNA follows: TGTGCCAGCAGCCCGGGACAGAGCACAGATACGCAGTATTTT.